This TCR beta chain was captured in a study of blood T cells in healthy people across ages. Notes on the study in general: The unsorted PBMCs prevented any conclusive comparison of naive versus antigen-experienced cells.

Points on this clonotype: The antigen remains undetermined.

CDR1 is LGHDT, CDR2 YNNKEL, per germline (reference sequence). V lost 4 bases and J lost 2, with 10 bases in between. There are 14 residues in the CDR3. Together with a sample-barcoded 5' primer, a J-beta primer mix was included in a second PCR lasting roughly 7 to 11 cycles. Each CDR3 protein gets one entry after TCRdb re-called the 5' RACE reads with MiXCR. Among approximately 1.5 million distinct CDR3 sequences, 30% to 35% were seen once, and the ten largest hold 11%. The rearrangement joins TRBV3-1 to TRBJ2-3, with D possibly TRBD2 on 6 matching bases. The sequencing sample was made of blood. This receptor was identified in a woman younger than 45 in good health. CDR3 in amino acids: CASSRGLHTDTQYF. The CDR3 DNA reads TGTGCCAGCAGCCGGGGACTCCACACAGATACGCAGTATTTT.